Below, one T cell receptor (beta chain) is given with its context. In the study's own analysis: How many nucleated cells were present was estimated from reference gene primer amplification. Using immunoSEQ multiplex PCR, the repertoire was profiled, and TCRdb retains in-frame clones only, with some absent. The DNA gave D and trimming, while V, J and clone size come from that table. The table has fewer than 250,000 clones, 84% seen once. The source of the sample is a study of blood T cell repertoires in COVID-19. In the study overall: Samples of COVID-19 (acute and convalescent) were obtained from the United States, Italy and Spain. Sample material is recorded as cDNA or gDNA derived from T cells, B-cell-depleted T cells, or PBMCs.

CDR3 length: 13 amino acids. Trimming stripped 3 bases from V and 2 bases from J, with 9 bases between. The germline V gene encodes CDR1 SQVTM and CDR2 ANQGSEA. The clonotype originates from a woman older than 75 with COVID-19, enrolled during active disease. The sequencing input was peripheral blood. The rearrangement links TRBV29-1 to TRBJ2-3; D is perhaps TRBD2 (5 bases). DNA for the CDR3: TGCAGCGTTGAGGACTTATACACAGATACGCAGTATTTT. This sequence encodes CSVEDLYTDTQYF.